This TCR beta chain was profiled in a study of blood T cell repertoires in COVID-19. Across the study: The study drew acute and convalescent COVID-19 samples from the United States, Italy and Spain.

Germline V gives CDR1 MNHEY, CDR2 SMNVEV (reference sequence). The CDR3 loop spans 15 amino acids. Trimming cost V 5 bases and J 3 bases, with 17 bases left between them. The method was immunoSEQ multiplex PCR; TCRdb's version includes in-frame clones alone and lacks a portion of them. The sample carries some 15,000 clones, roughly 87% recorded once. V is TRBV27 and J is TRBJ2-7; no clear D gene. Input material: peripheral blood. This clonotype was sampled from a human donor in a cohort sampled during active COVID-19. The CDR3 DNA is TGTGCCAGCAGTCCCTCAATAGCAGCCGTCTACGAGCAGTACTTC. It specifies CASSPSIAAVYEQYF.